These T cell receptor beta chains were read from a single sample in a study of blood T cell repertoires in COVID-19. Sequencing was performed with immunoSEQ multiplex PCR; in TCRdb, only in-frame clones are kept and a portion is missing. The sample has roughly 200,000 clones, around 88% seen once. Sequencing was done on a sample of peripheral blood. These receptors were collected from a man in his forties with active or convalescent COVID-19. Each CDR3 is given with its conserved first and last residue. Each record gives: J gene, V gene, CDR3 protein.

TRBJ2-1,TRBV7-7,CASSPGTSTLNEQFF
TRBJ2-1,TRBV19,CASRARDYHNEQFF
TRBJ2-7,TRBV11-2,CASSLVGQGGDEQYF
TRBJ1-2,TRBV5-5,CASSLSVYGYTF
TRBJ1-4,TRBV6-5,CASVSRQTGEKLFF
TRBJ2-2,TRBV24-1,CATSDLPPRFAGELFF
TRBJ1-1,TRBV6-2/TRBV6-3,CASSYGDRGQTEAFF
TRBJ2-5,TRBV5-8,CASSSGQGAQGETQYF
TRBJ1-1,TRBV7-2,CASSLVGTGGASAFF
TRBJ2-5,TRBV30,CAWSGTGRVETQYF
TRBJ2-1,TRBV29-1,CSVNPAGLSNEQFF
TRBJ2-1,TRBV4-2,CASSHVVGRGGLNEQFF
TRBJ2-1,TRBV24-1,CATSDPDGINEQFF
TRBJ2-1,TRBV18,CASSPRQSGYNEQFF
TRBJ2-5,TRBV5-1,CASSPGNYQETQYF
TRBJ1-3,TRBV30,CAWSHPPGWTGNTIYF
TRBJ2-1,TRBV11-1,CASSLSGGTEFF
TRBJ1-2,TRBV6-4,CASSDRGGIDGYTF
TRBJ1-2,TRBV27,CASSPRQGAFGYTF
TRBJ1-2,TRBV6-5,CASSRDRGGYTF
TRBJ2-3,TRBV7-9,CASSLVGLAGDRGTDTQYF
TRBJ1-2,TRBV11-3,CASSDERGSHSYGYTF
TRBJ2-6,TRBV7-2,CASSHRAGGSGANVLTF
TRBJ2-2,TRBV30,CAWRRGPLRGNTGELFF
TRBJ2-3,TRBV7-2,CASSLRRDDTQYF
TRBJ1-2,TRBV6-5,CASTRQSLYGYTF
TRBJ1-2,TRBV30,CAWSVPDTALWQGWYGYTF
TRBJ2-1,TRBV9,CASSTPSGGGEQFF
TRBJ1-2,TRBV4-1,CASSQSTGVANYGYTF
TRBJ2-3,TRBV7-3,CASSPGLALTDTQYF